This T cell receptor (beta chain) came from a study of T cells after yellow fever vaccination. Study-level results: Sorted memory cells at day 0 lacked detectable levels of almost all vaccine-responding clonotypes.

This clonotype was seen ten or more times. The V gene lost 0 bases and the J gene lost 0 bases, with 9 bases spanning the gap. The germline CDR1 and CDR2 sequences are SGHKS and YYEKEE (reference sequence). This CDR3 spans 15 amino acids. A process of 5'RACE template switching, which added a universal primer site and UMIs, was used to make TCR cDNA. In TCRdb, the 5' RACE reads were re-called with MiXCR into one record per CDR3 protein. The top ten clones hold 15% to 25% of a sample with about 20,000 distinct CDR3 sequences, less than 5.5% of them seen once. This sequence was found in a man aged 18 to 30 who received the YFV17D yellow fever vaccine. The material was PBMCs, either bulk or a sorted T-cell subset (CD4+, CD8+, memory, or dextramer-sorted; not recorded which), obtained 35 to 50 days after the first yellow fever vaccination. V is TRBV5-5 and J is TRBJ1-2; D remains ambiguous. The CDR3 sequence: CASSLGGTSNYGYTF. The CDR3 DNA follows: TGTGCCAGCAGCTTGGGAGGAACTTCTAACTATGGCTACACCTTC.